The following is a T cell receptor beta chain sequence with its context. Its antigen is as yet unknown. The CDR3 has 11 residues. V lost 10 bases to trimming and J lost 4 bases, with 10 bases between them. The germline V gene has CDR1 MNHEY and CDR2 SMNVEV (reference sequence). This entry belongs to a study of OX40 agonist ivuxolimab in advanced cancers. The study's findings and limits: Partly responding patients at 0.1-3.0 mg/kg showed some of the smallest clonal expansion.

TCRdb keeps only in-frame clones here, not all; method: immunoSEQ multiplex PCR. The top ten clones hold about 27% of a sample with 9,000 to 10,000 clones, less than 75% of them seen once. The cohort excluded patients with autoimmune disease history or systemic immunosuppression. The sequence derives from an adult with an advanced solid tumor such as melanoma, head and neck, liver or kidney cancer. V and J are TRBV27 and TRBJ1-2, with D perhaps matching TRBD1 (5 bases). Specimen: CD4+ or CD8+ T cells sorted from blood, collected in a trial of the OX40 agonist ivuxolimab. CDR3 bases: TGTGCCACCCGGGGCCTCTATGGCTACACCTTC. Translated: CATRGLYGYTF.